The sequence of this T cell receptor (beta chain) was determined in a study of blood T cell repertoires in COVID-19. Study information: Donors in the United States, Italy and Spain gave samples during acute or convalescent COVID-19. T cells, B-cell-depleted T cells, or PBMCs supplied cDNA or gDNA.

Cohort 3 donors counted as recovered after two negative PCRs, clearance, or resolved symptoms. Assay: immunoSEQ multiplex PCR; the TCRdb copy retains only in-frame clones and omits some. The sample shows roughly 260,000 clones, 86% of them seen only once. V shed 6 bases, J shed 1 base, and the junction held 5 bases outside the gene matches. Germline-derived CDR1 and CDR2 are SGHAT and FQNNGV. CDR3 size: 17 residues. The chain links TRBV11-2 to TRBJ2-6; 11 bases map to TRBD1. Input material: PBMCs or T cells enriched from blood (not recorded which). The TCR originated in a woman under 30 who had recovered from COVID-19. The CDR3 region is CASRLGQGASGANVLTF. The CDR3 nucleotides are TGTGCCAGCAGACTAGGACAGGGGGCGTCTGGGGCCAACGTCCTGACTTTC.